This TCR beta chain was sequenced for a study of blood T cells in healthy people across ages. Study summary: Through template switching, about one barcoded beta molecule was captured per two T cells, as measured in model experiments.

Primers used in a second PCR of about 7 to 12 cycles were a sample-barcoded 5' primer and a J-beta primer mix. TCRdb processed the 5' RACE reads anew with MiXCR; each CDR3 protein has one entry. The repertoire includes 1,500,000 or so distinct CDR3 sequences, 55% to 75% of them detected once, and roughly 6.3% sits in the top ten. Ranging in age from about 6 to 95, the donors were healthy Caucasian individuals from Russia. Of note for this clonotype: The junction shows a germline mismatch at one end, possibly a read error.

CDR3 length: 13 amino acids. CDR1 is SQVTM, CDR2 ANQGSEA, per germline. The receptor was derived from a man between 18 and 35 years old in good health. Sequencing was performed on blood. V is TRBV29-1 and J is TRBJ2-2; D ambiguous. CDR3 DNA sequence: TGCAGCGTTGAGAGGCAGAACATCGGGGAGCTGTTTTTT. As protein: CSVERQNIGELFF.